Listed below are T cell receptor beta chains from one sample, sequenced in a study of T cell repertoires in cytomegalovirus infection. TCRdb recomputed calls from the reads with MiXCR, one row per CDR3 protein. The sample records about 230,000 distinct CDR3 sequences, 22% being singletons. Sequenced: CD8+ T cells from PBMCs. The receptors originated from a human donor in good health (CMV status not recorded). Some clones in this sample may be carry-over from other donors' samples. The CDR3 runs from the conserved cysteine through the conserved F or W. A D gene is named only where the DNA matches it firmly. Clone size is given for some rows only: seen once, a few or many times, or a class if the clone is expanded.

DNA: TGTGCCAGCAGTGCGGACAGTTACTACACCTTC
CDR3: CASSADSYYTF
size: few
J: TRBJ1-2
V: TRBV2
D: -

DNA: TGTGCCAGCAGTTGGGGGGGTCACACCGGGGAGCTGTTTTTT
CDR3: CASSWGGHTGELFF
size: many
J: TRBJ2-2
V: TRBV27
D: TRBD2

DNA: TGTGCCAGCAGCTTAGCGACGCCCCTTAGCGGGGGGTACAATGAGCAGTTCTTC
CDR3: CASSLATPLSGGYNEQFF
size: -
J: TRBJ2-1
V: TRBV7-6
D: TRBD2

DNA: TGTGCCAGCAGCCAAGATAGACTGGGGGCTACGCAGTATTTT
CDR3: CASSQDRLGATQYF
size: -
J: TRBJ2-3
V: TRBV14
D: -

DNA: TGTGCCAGCAGTCTGGAGACTAGCTACGAGCAGTACTTC
CDR3: CASSLETSYEQYF
size: -
J: TRBJ2-7
V: TRBV7-7
D: -

DNA: TGTGCCAGCAGCTTAACCCGGGACAGGGACCGCGGCTACACCTTC
CDR3: CASSLTRDRDRGYTF
size: many
J: TRBJ1-2
V: TRBV7-9
D: TRBD1

DNA: TGCAGTGCTAGAGAGGGGGAAGGCTATGGCTACACCTTC
CDR3: CSAREGEGYGYTF
size: few
J: TRBJ1-2
V: TRBV20-1
D: -

DNA: TGCAGTGCAGGACAGATAAACTACGAGCAGTACTTC
CDR3: CSAGQINYEQYF
size: -
J: TRBJ2-7
V: TRBV20-1
D: -

DNA: TGTGCCAGTAAGGATCGGGGGCAAACCTACGAGCAGTACTTC
CDR3: CASKDRGQTYEQYF
size: -
J: TRBJ2-7
V: TRBV5-3
D: -

DNA: TGTGCCAGCAGTGAAGGGCAGGGGTACGGAGCCCAGCATTTT
CDR3: CASSEGQGYGAQHF
size: many
J: TRBJ1-5
V: TRBV2
D: -

DNA: TGCAGTGCTTATTTCTCGGGCGGGGGGGCCGCTGAGACCCAGTACTTC
CDR3: CSAYFSGGGAAETQYF
size: -
J: TRBJ2-5
V: TRBV20-1
D: TRBD2

DNA: TGTGCCAGCAGCCAGGGACTAGAGATTGAGCAGTTCTTC
CDR3: CASSQGLEIEQFF
size: -
J: TRBJ2-1
V: TRBV7-4
D: TRBD2

DNA: TGTGCCAGCAGCAGAGGACAGGGGATCTATTCGAACACTGAAGCTTTCTTT
CDR3: CASSRGQGIYSNTEAFF
size: -
J: TRBJ1-1
V: TRBV28
D: TRBD1

DNA: TGTGCCAGCAGCCGAGAGCGTAGAGAGACCCAGTACTTC
CDR3: CASSRERRETQYF
size: many
J: TRBJ2-5
V: TRBV28
D: -

DNA: TGTTCCAGCAGTCCGGGACAGTTTAATTCACCCCTCCACTTT
CDR3: CSSSPGQFNSPLHF
size: many
J: TRBJ1-6
V: TRBV6-2/TRBV6-3
D: TRBD1

DNA: TGTGCCAGCAGTCCCGGAGGGTTGGGGGAGCTGTTTTTT
CDR3: CASSPGGLGELFF
size: -
J: TRBJ2-2
V: TRBV27
D: -

DNA: TGTGCCAGCAGCCAAGGCGGTAGCCTAGAGCAGTACTTC
CDR3: CASSQGGSLEQYF
size: -
J: TRBJ2-7
V: TRBV14
D: -

DNA: TGTGCCAGCAGTGACACAGGGAAAGCCTCAGATACGCAGTATTTT
CDR3: CASSDTGKASDTQYF
size: -
J: TRBJ2-3
V: TRBV28
D: -

DNA: TGTGCCAGCAGTTTACTAGGGGGGCTCGTACAAGAGACCCAGTACTTC
CDR3: CASSLLGGLVQETQYF
size: many
J: TRBJ2-5
V: TRBV12-3/TRBV12-4
D: -

DNA: TGTGCCAGCAGCTTAACTGAAAATGGAAACACCATATATTTT
CDR3: CASSLTENGNTIYF
size: few
J: TRBJ1-3
V: TRBV11-3
D: -

DNA: TGTGCCAGCAGCTACACAGGGGGGGCTGAGCAGTTCTTC
CDR3: CASSYTGGAEQFF
size: many
J: TRBJ2-1
V: TRBV7-2
D: -

DNA: TGTGCCAGCAGCCCCTTCCAGGGATTCTACGAGCAGTACTTC
CDR3: CASSPFQGFYEQYF
size: few
J: TRBJ2-7
V: TRBV28
D: -

DNA: TGTGCCAGCAGTTCCACCGGACAGGGCAATAGGGAGCTGTTTTTT
CDR3: CASSSTGQGNRELFF
size: -
J: TRBJ2-2
V: TRBV12-3/TRBV12-4
D: TRBD1

DNA: TGTGCCAGCAGCCTTGGTCTAGCGGGGAGCACAGATACGCAGTATTTT
CDR3: CASSLGLAGSTDTQYF
size: many
J: TRBJ2-3
V: TRBV7-3
D: TRBD2

DNA: TGCAGTGCTAACCGCGGTGGCTACACCTTC
CDR3: CSANRGGYTF
size: -
J: TRBJ1-2
V: TRBV20-1
D: -

DNA: TGTGCCAGCAGCCCTGGCGGGGGGACAGAGACCCAGTACTTC
CDR3: CASSPGGGTETQYF
size: -
J: TRBJ2-5
V: TRBV12-3/TRBV12-4
D: TRBD2

DNA: TGTGCCAGCAGTGAAGAGGGGTTCTTC
CDR3: CASSEEGFF
size: -
J: TRBJ2-1
V: TRBV2
D: -

DNA: TGTGCCAGCAGCGATGGGAATAGGGGGTCTATTTTTGAAGCTTTCTTT
CDR3: CASSDGNRGSIFEAFF
size: -
J: TRBJ1-1
V: TRBV27
D: -

DNA: TGTGCCATCAGTGAGCCGGGGGGCGCGTACGAGCAGTACTTC
CDR3: CAISEPGGAYEQYF
size: few
J: TRBJ2-7
V: TRBV10-3
D: -

DNA: TGTGCCAGCAGCTTAATCCAGGACTACGAGCAGTACTTC
CDR3: CASSLIQDYEQYF
size: many
J: TRBJ2-7
V: TRBV7-8
D: -

DNA: TGTGCCACCAGCAGAGAGAGGGGGCTGCCAGATACGCAGTATTTT
CDR3: CATSRERGLPDTQYF
size: many
J: TRBJ2-3
V: TRBV15
D: TRBD1

DNA: TGTGCCAGCAGTTCGGGCCTAGAGGCAAAACTGTTTTTT
CDR3: CASSSGLEAKLFF
size: -
J: TRBJ1-4
V: TRBV6-5
D: -

DNA: TGCAGCGTCCCAGGGGGGATAAGTCGGGCTTTCTTT
CDR3: CSVPGGISRAFF
size: -
J: TRBJ1-1
V: TRBV29-1
D: TRBD1

DNA: TGTGCCAGCAGCTTAGGGACTATAGTAACCACAGATACGCAGTATTTT
CDR3: CASSLGTIVTTDTQYF
size: many
J: TRBJ2-3
V: TRBV7-2
D: -

DNA: TGTGCCAGCAGTTTAACCCCGGGCGATCTAGAGACCCAGTACTTC
CDR3: CASSLTPGDLETQYF
size: few
J: TRBJ2-5
V: TRBV11-3
D: -

DNA: TGTGCCAGCGCATTTGCGACCGTAGGGGTTGAAGCTTTCTTT
CDR3: CASAFATVGVEAFF
size: -
J: TRBJ1-1
V: TRBV6-2/TRBV6-3
D: -

DNA: TGTGCCAGCAGCCCGGCGGGGCAGACTCTCCATGGCTACACCTTC
CDR3: CASSPAGQTLHGYTF
size: -
J: TRBJ1-2
V: TRBV3-1
D: -

DNA: TGTGCCAGCAAGGACAGCGACACCGGGGAGCTGTTTTTT
CDR3: CASKDSDTGELFF
size: -
J: TRBJ2-2
V: TRBV2
D: -